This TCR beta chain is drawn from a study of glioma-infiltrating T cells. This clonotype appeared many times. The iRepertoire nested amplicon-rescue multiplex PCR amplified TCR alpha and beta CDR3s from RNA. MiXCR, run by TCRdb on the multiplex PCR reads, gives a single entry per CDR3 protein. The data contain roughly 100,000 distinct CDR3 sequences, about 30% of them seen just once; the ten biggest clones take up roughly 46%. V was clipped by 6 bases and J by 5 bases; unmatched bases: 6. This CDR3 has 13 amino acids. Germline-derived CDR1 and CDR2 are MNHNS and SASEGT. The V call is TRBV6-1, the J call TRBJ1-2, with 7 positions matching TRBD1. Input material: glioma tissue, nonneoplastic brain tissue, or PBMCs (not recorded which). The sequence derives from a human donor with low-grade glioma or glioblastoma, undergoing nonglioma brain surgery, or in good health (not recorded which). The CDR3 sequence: CASRTGQAYGYTF. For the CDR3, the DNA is TGTGCCAGCAGAACAGGACAGGCTTATGGCTACACCTTC.